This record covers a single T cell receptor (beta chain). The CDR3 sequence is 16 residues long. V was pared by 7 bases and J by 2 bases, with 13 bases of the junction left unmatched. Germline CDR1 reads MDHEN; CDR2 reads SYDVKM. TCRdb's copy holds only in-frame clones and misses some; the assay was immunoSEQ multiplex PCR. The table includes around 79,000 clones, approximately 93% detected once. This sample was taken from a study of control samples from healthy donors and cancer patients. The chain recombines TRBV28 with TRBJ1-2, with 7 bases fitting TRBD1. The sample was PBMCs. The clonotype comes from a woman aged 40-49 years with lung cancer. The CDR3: CASTDGGGQINYGYTF. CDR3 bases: TGTGCCAGCACCGACGGAGGGGGACAGATCAACTATGGCTACACCTTC.